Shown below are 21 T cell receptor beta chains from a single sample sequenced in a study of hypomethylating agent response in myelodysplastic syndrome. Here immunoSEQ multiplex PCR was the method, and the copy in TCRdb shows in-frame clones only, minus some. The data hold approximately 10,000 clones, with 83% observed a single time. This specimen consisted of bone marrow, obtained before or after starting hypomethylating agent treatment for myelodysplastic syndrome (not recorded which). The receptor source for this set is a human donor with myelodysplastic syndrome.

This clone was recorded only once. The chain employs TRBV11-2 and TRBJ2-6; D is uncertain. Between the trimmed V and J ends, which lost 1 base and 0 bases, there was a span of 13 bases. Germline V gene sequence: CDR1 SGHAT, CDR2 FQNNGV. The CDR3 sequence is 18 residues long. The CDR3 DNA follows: TGTGCCAGCAGCTTAGTTGGCCGCCCGGGCTCTGGGGCCAACGTCCTGACTTTC. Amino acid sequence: CASSLVGRPGSGANVLTF.

CDR3 DNA sequence: TGTGCCAGCAGCGTAGGTAGTCTAGCCAAAAACATTCAGTACTTC. This gives the protein CASSVGSLAKNIQYF. This chain uses TRBV9 with TRBJ2-4; D is undetermined. Trimming stripped 0 bases from V and 0 bases from J, with 7 bases between. The CDR3 has 15 residues. Per germline, CDR1 SGDLS and CDR2 YYNGEE.

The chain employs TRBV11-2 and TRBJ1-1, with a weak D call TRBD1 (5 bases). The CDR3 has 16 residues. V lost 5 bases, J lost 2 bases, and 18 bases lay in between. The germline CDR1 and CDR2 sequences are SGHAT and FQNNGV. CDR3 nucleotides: TGTGCCAGCAGCCCATATCGACAGTCTCTTAACACTGAAGCTTTCTTT. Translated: CASSPYRQSLNTEAFF.

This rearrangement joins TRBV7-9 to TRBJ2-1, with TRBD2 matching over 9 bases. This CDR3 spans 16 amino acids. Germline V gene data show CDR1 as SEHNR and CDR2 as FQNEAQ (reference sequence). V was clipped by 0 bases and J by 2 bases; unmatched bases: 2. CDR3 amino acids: CASSLAGGGAYNEQFF. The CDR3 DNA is TGTGCCAGCAGCTTAGCGGGCGGGGGGGCCTACAATGAGCAGTTCTTC.

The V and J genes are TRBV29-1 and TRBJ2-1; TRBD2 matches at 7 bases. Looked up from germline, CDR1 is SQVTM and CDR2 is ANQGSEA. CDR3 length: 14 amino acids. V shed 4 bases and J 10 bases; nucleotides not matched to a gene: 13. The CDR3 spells CSVAASGLKTEQFF. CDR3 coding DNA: TGCAGCGTTGCGGCTAGCGGACTAAAGACGGAGCAGTTCTTC.

CDR3 sequence (DNA): TGTGCCAGTCTAGACGAGCGCACCTATAATTCACCCCTCCACTTT. Amino acid sequence: CASLDERTYNSPLHF. V is TRBV19 and J is TRBJ1-6; no firm D call. Trimming shortened V by 8 bases and J by 2 bases, and 13 bases separated the two germline ends. CDR1 and CDR2 (germline): LNHDA, SQIVND (reference sequence). The CDR3 extends over 15 amino acids.

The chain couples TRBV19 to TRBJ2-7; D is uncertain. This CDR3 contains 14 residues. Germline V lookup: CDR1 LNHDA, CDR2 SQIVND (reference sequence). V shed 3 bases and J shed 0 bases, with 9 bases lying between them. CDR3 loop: CASSIGPNSYEQYF. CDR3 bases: TGTGCCAGTAGTATTGGACCTAACTCCTACGAGCAGTACTTC. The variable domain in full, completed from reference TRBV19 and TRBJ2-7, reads DGGITQSPKYLFRKEGQNVTLSCEQNLNHDAMYWYRQDPGQGLRLIYYSQIVNDFQKGDIAEGYSVSREKKESFPLTVTSAQKNPTAFYLCASSIGPNSYEQYFGPGTRLTVT.

CDR3 bases: TGTGCCAGTAGTAAGGGAAAACTAGCGGGGGGTTACCAAGAGACCCAGTACTTC. It encodes CASSKGKLAGGYQETQYF. This chain connects TRBV19 to TRBJ2-5; 12 positions agree with TRBD2. V was pared by 4 bases and J by 0 bases, with 9 bases of the junction left unmatched. This CDR3 region has 18 residues. Germline loops: CDR1 LNHDA, CDR2 SQIVND (reference sequence). Filled out from reference TRBV19 and TRBJ2-5, the complete variable domain reads DGGITQSPKYLFRKEGQNVTLSCEQNLNHDAMYWYRQDPGQGLRLIYYSQIVNDFQKGDIAEGYSVSREKKESFPLTVTSAQKNPTAFYLCASSKGKLAGGYQETQYFGPGTRLLVL.

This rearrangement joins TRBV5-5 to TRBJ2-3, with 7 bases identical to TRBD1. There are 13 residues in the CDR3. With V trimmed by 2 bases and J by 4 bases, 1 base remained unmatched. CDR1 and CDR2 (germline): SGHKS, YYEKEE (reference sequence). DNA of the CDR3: TGTGCCAGCAGCTTAGACAGGGCAGATACGCAGTATTTT. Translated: CASSLDRADTQYF.

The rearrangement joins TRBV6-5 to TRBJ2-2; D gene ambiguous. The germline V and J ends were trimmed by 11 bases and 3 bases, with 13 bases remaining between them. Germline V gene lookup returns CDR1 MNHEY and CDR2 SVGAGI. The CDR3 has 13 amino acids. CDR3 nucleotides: TGTGCCGTAGTTCGGCGCGACACCGGGGAGCTGTTTTTT. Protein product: CAVVRRDTGELFF.

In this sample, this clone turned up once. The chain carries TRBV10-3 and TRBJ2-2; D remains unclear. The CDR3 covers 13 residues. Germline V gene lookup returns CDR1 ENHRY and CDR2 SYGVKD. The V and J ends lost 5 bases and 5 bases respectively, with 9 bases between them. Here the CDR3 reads CAISPTETGELFF. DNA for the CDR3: TGTGCCATCAGTCCCACAGAGACCGGGGAGCTGTTTTTT.

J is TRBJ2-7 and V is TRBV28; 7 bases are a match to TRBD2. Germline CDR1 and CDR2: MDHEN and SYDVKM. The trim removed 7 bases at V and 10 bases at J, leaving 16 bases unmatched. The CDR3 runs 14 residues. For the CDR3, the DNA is TGTGCCAGCAAAACCCCTACCCCCGCGGGAGCCCAGTACTTC. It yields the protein CASKTPTPAGAQYF.

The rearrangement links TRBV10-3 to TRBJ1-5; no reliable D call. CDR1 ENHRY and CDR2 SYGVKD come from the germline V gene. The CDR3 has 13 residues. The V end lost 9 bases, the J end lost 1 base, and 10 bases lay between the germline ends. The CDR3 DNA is TGTGCCATATCACCCGGGAGCAATCAGCCCCAGCATTTT. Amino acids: CAISPGSNQPQHF.

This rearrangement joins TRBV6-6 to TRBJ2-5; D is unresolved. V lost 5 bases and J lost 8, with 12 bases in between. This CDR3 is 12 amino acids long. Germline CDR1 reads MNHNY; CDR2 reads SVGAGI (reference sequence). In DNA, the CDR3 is TGTGCCAGCAGTGCGACCCGAGCCACCCAGTACTTC. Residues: CASSATRATQYF.

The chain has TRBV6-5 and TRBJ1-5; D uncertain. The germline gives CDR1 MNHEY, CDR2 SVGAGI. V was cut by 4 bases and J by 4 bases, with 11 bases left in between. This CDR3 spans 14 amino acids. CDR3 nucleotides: TGTGCCAGCAGTTTCGTGGGCTGGAATCAGCCCCAGCATTTT. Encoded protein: CASSFVGWNQPQHF.

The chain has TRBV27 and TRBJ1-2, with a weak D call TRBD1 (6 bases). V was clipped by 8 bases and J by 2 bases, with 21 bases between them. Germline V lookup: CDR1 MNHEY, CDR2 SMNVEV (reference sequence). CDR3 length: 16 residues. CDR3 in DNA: TGTGCCAGCGTTCCTTTGGGGGCAGGGAGCAACTATGGCTACACCTTC. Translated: CASVPLGAGSNYGYTF.

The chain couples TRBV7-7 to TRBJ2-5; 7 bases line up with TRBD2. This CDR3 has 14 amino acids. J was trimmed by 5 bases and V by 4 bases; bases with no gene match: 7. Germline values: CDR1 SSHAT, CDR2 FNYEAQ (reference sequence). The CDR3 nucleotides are TGTGCCAGCAGCTATGGGAGGGAGGGTGAGACCCAGTACTTC. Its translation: CASSYGREGETQYF.

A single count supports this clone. CDR3 residues: CASSSRTSDTGELFF. Here the CDR3 DNA reads TGTGCCAGCAGTTCCCGGACTAGCGACACCGGGGAGCTGTTTTTT. This sequence joins TRBV28 and TRBJ2-2; TRBD2 agrees at 9 bases. The germline V gene encodes CDR1 MDHEN and CDR2 SYDVKM. The ends lost 4 bases at V and 3 bases at J; junction bases unmatched: 3. This CDR3 contains 15 residues.

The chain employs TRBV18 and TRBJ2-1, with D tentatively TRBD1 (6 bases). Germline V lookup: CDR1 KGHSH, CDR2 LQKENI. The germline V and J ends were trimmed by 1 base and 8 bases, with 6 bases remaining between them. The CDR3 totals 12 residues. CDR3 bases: TGTGCCAGCTCACCACGGGGGCATGAGCAGTTCTTC. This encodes CASSPRGHEQFF.

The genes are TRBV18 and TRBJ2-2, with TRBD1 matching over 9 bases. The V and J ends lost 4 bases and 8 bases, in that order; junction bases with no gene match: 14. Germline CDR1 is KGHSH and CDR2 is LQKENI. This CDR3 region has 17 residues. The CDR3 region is CASSLSGTGIRAGELFF. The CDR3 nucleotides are TGTGCCAGCTCACTTTCCGGGACAGGGATTCGCGCAGGGGAGCTGTTTTTT.

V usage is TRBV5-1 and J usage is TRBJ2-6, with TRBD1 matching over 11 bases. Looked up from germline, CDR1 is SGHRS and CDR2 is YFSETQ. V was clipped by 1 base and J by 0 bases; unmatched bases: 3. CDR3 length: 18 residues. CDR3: CASSLRTGGASGANVLTF. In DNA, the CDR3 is TGCGCCAGCAGCTTGAGGACAGGGGGCGCCTCTGGGGCCAACGTCCTGACTTTC.